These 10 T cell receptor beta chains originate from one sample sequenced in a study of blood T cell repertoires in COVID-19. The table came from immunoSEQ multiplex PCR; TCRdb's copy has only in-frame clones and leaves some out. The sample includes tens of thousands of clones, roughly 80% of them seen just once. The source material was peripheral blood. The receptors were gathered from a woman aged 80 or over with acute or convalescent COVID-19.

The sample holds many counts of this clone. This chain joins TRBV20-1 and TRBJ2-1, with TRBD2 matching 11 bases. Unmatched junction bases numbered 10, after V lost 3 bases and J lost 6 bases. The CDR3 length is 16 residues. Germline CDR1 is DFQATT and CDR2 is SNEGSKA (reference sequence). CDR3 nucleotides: TGCAGTGCTAGTGGACTAGCGGGCACGAATGCCAATGAGCAGTTCTTC. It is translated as CSASGLAGTNANEQFF.

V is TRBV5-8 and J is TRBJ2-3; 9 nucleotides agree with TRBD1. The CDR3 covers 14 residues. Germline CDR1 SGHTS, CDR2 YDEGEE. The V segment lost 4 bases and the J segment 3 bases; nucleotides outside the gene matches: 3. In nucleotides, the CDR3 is TGTGCCAGCAGCCCCGGGACAGGGACAGATACGCAGTATTTT. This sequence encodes CASSPGTGTDTQYF.

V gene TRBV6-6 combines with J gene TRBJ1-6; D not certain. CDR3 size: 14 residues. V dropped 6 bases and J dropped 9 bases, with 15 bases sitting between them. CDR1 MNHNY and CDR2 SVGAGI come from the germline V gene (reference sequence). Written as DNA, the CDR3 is TGTGCCAGCAGCCTCCGGGAAAAAAGTTCACCCCTCCACTTT. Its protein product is CASSLREKSSPLHF.

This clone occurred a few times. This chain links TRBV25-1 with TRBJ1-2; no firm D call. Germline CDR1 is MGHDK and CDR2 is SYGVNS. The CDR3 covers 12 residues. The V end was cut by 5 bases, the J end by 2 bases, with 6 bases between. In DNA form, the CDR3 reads TGTGCCAGCAGTTATATAAACTATGGCTACACCTTC. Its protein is CASSYINYGYTF.

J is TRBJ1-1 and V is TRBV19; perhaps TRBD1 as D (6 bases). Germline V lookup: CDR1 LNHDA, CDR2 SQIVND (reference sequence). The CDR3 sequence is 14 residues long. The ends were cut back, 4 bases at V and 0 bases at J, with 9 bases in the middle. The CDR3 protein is CASSKQGLNTEAFF. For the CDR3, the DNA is TGTGCCAGTAGTAAACAGGGATTGAACACTGAAGCTTTCTTT.

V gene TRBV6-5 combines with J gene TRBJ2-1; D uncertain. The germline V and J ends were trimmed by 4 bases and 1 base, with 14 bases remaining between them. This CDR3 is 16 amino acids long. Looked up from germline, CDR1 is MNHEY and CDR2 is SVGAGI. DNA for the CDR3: TGTGCCAGCAGTTTCACAGAGACCCCTTCCTACAATGAGCAGTTCTTC. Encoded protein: CASSFTETPSYNEQFF.

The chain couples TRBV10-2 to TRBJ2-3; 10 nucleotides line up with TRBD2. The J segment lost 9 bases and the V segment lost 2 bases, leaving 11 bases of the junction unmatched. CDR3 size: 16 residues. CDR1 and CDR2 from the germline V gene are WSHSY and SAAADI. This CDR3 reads CASSEASGSDRMTQYF. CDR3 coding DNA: TGCGCCAGCAGTGAGGCTAGCGGGAGTGATAGGATGACGCAGTATTTT.

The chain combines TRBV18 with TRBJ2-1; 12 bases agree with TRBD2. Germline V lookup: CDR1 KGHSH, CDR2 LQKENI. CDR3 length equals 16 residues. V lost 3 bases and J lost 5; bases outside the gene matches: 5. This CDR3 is CASSPGTSGPNNEQFF. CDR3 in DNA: TGTGCCAGCTCACCCGGGACTAGCGGGCCAAACAATGAGCAGTTCTTC.

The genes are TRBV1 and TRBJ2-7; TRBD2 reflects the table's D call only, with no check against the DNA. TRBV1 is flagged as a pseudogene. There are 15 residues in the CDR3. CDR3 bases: TGCACCAGCAGCCCCCTCGCGGGCGATCCCTACGAGCAGTACTTC. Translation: CTSSPLAGDPYEQYF.

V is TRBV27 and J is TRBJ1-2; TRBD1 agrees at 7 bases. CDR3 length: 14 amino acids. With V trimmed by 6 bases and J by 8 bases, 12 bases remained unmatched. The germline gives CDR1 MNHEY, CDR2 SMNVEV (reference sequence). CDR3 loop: CASSETGVSGGYTF. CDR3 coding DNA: TGTGCCAGCAGCGAAACAGGGGTCTCCGGGGGCTACACCTTC.